This T cell receptor (beta chain) was captured in a study of cytomegalovirus exposure and HLA in healthy donors. About the research overall: About 80 million unique TCRs, all from HLA-typed donors, were included in an early release of the data.

The germline gives CDR1 LGHNA, CDR2 YNFKEQ. J lost 3 bases, V lost 5 bases, and 3 bases had no gene match. This CDR3 spans 15 amino acids. With 60 Vbeta and 13 Jbeta primers, the PCR was carried out. TCRdb's copy holds only in-frame clones and misses some; the assay was immunoSEQ multiplex PCR. The sample comprises some 120,000 clones, 75% to 85% of which are singletons, and around 4.4% rests with the top ten. Points from the study as a whole: Roughly even sequencing depth across donors was the assumption behind the presence/absence analyses.

As for this clone: Its antigen is undetermined.

Sequenced input: PBMCs. This clonotype was obtained from a man aged 25-45 years in good health and CMV-seropositive. The V call is TRBV4-2, the J call TRBJ2-3, with 12 bases matching TRBD2. CDR3: CASSFGTSGTDTQYF. CDR3 bases: TGTGCCAGCAGCTTCGGGACTAGCGGGACAGATACGCAGTATTTT.